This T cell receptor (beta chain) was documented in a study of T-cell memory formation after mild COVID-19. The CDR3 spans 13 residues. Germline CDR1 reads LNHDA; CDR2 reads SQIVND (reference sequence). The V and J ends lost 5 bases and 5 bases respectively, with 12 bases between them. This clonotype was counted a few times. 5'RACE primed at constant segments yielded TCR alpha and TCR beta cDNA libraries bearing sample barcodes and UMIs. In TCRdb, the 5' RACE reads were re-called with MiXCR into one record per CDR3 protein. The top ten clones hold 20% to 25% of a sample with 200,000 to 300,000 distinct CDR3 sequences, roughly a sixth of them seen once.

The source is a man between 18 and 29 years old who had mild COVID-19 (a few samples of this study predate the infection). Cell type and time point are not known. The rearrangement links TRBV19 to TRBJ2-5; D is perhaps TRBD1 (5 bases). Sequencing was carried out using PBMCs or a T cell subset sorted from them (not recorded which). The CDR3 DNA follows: TGTGCCAGTAGTGAGACAGTTTCGGAGACCCAGTACTTC. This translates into CASSETVSETQYF. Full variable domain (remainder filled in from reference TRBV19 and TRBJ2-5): DGGITQSPKYLFRKEGQNVTLSCEQNLNHDAMYWYRQDPGQGLRLIYYSQIVNDFQKGDIAEGYSVSREKKESFPLTVTSAQKNPTAFYLCASSETVSETQYFGPGTRLLVL.